This T cell receptor beta chain derives from a study of blood T cell repertoires in COVID-19. Study background: The United States, Italy and Spain provided the acute and convalescent COVID-19 samples. Sample material is recorded as cDNA or gDNA derived from T cells, B-cell-depleted T cells, or PBMCs.

Data came from immunoSEQ multiplex PCR; TCRdb stores just in-frame clones and leaves some out. The repertoire holds 95,000 to 150,000 clones, about 79% seen once, with around 4.5% in the top ten. V shed 2 bases, J shed 8 bases, and the junction held 4 bases outside the gene matches. The CDR3 is made up of 13 amino acids. Looked up from germline, CDR1 is MNHEY and CDR2 is SVGAGI. This TCR was sampled from a woman aged 70-85 years with acute or convalescent COVID-19. Sequenced sample: peripheral blood. This chain joins TRBV6-5 and TRBJ1-2; 8 bases are a match to TRBD1. CDR3 region: CASSYGQGTGYTF. CDR3 nucleotide sequence: TGTGCCAGCAGTTACGGACAGGGTACCGGCTACACCTTC.